Listed below are T cell receptor beta chains from one sample, sequenced in a study of T cell responses to AZD1222 COVID-19 vaccine. Profiled with immunoSEQ multiplex PCR; TCRdb holds only in-frame clones, not every one. The sample yields 90,000 to 100,000 clones, around nine tenths seen once. The sample here was peripheral blood, taken on day 0 of AZD1222 vaccination. These receptors originate from an adult in good health. Both conserved end residues are part of each CDR3. D genes are given only for firm matches. Clone size is stated in some rows and not others, as once, few, many or a class when expanded.

TRBV5-1	NA	TRBJ2-2	TRBD1	CASSWAGTGTTGELFF	TGCGCCAGCAGCTGGGCCGGGACAGGGACCACCGGGGAGCTGTTTTTT
TRBV27	NA	TRBJ2-1	TRBD2	CASSMTSGGYNEQFF	TGTGCCAGCAGTATGACTAGCGGGGGTTACAATGAGCAGTTCTTC
TRBV5-5	NA	TRBJ1-1	TRBD1	CASSPGTGHDEAFF	TGTGCCAGCAGCCCGGGGACAGGGCATGATGAAGCTTTCTTT
TRBV19	once	TRBJ1-1	TRBD1	CASSRTGGDTEAFF	TGTGCCAGTAGTAGGACAGGGGGAGACACTGAAGCTTTCTTT
TRBV5-1	NA	TRBJ2-5	NA	CASSLGRDNQETQYF	TGCGCCAGCAGCTTAGGACGGGACAACCAAGAGACCCAGTACTTC
TRBV9	NA	TRBJ2-1	TRBD1	CASSVVPGTGGPISYNEQFF	TGTGCCAGCAGCGTAGTACCTGGGACAGGGGGTCCGATCTCCTACAATGAGCAGTTCTTC
TRBV10-3	NA	TRBJ1-6	TRBD1	CAIKGAGQTNSPLHF	TGTGCCATCAAGGGTGCGGGACAGACAAATTCACCCCTCCACTTT
TRBV5-1	NA	TRBJ1-4	NA	CASSLGISTNEKLFF	TGCGCCAGCAGCTTGGGGATATCAACTAATGAAAAACTGTTTTTT
TRBV4-3	NA	TRBJ1-1	NA	CASSAGREDGTLF	TGCGCCAGCAGCGCCGGACGGGAGGACGGGACTCTCTTT
TRBV7-2	NA	TRBJ1-5	NA	CASSYATDQPQHF	TGTGCCAGCAGCTATGCGACCGATCAGCCCCAGCATTTT
TRBV19	NA	TRBJ2-5	TRBD1	CASSTGQGSQETQYF	TGTGCCAGTAGTACGGGACAGGGGTCCCAAGAGACCCAGTACTTC
TRBV7-3	NA	TRBJ2-1	TRBD2	CASSPATSGSLQFF	TGTGCCAGCAGCCCCGCGACTAGCGGGAGTTTGCAGTTCTTC
TRBV12-3/TRBV12-4	NA	TRBJ1-5	NA	CASTGEWSQPQHF	TGTGCCAGCACCGGTGAGTGGAGTCAGCCCCAGCATTTT
TRBV6-2/TRBV6-3	few	TRBJ1-1	NA	CASSFWTAENTEAFF	TGTGCCAGCAGTTTCTGGACAGCTGAGAACACTGAAGCTTTCTTT
TRBV28	NA	TRBJ1-1	TRBD1	CASRPSGTGITEAFF	TGTGCCAGCAGGCCGTCCGGGACAGGGATTACTGAAGCTTTCTTT
TRBV6-5	NA	TRBJ2-7	TRBD1	CASRRDSPYEQYF	TGTGCCAGCCGCCGGGACAGTCCCTACGAGCAGTACTTC
TRBV6-2/TRBV6-3	NA	TRBJ2-7	NA	CASSYRGKHGYEQYF	TGTGCCAGCAGTTACAGGGGGAAACACGGCTACGAGCAGTACTTC
TRBV18	NA	TRBJ2-5	TRBD2	CASSPAPTSGRGQETQYF	TGTGCCAGCTCACCAGCCCCTACTAGCGGGAGGGGTCAGGAGACCCAGTACTTC
TRBV11-2	once	TRBJ2-5	NA	CASSLGRTQETQYF	TGTGCCAGCAGCTTAGGCAGGACACAAGAGACCCAGTACTTC
TRBV6-2/TRBV6-3	NA	TRBJ2-6	NA	CASSLTGTHSGANVLTF	TGTGCCAGCAGTTTGACCGGGACCCACTCTGGGGCCAACGTCCTGACTTTC
TRBV18	NA	TRBJ2-1	NA	CASSPPSTDNEQFF	TGTGCCAGCTCACCACCAAGTACTGACAATGAGCAGTTCTTC
TRBV28	NA	TRBJ1-1	NA	CASSPRSAGNTEAFF	TGTGCCAGCAGCCCGCGTTCGGCGGGGAACACTGAAGCTTTCTTT
TRBV19	NA	TRBJ2-5	NA	CASSIGGDQETQYF	TGTGCCAGTAGTATCGGGGGAGACCAAGAGACCCAGTACTTC
TRBV7-2	NA	TRBJ2-7	TRBD1	CASTYGQGASYEQYF	TGTGCCAGCACCTACGGACAGGGGGCTTCCTACGAGCAGTACTTC
TRBV15	NA	TRBJ2-5	TRBD2	CATSPNGLAGGQETQYF	TGTGCCACCAGCCCGAATGGACTAGCGGGAGGACAAGAGACCCAGTACTTC
TRBV7-2	few	TRBJ2-7	NA	CASSLTTGAYEQYF	TGTGCCAGCAGCTTGACCACAGGAGCCTACGAGCAGTACTTC
TRBV6-2/TRBV6-3	once	TRBJ2-7	TRBD2	CASSLLAGGAYEQYF	TGTGCCAGCAGCTTACTAGCGGGGGGGGCCTACGAGCAGTACTTC
TRBV7-2	NA	TRBJ2-1	NA	CASSFGGGGYNEQFF	TGTGCCAGCAGCTTTGGAGGGGGAGGATACAATGAGCAGTTCTTC
TRBV19	NA	TRBJ2-1	NA	CASAADNEQFF	TGTGCTAGTGCGGCTGACAATGAGCAGTTCTTC